In this sample, the clone carrying this T cell receptor beta chain turned up many times. Its antigen is unidentified. The data stem from a study of regulatory T cells in long-lasting Graves disease. Combining iRepertoire HTBI primers with Arm-PCR of CDR3 regions, the authors built TCR beta libraries. TCRdb fed the multiplex PCR reads into MiXCR, producing one record per CDR3 protein. The sample consists of about 440,000 distinct CDR3 sequences, around 14% of them appearing once. Study-level findings and limits: Accuracy might have suffered from few samples.

Germline CDR1 and CDR2: MNHNS and SASEGT. This CDR3 region has 15 residues. V gave up 3 bases and J gave up 5 bases, with 14 bases separating them. The sample's time point: newly diagnosed GD, antithyroid drugs for less than 3 months. RNA from PBMCs was the source of the TCR library. This sample also belongs to another study, concerning T cells in Graves' hyperthyroidism and ophthalmopathy. Turning to that study: HTBI primers were employed in a first-round RT-PCR of the TCR CDR3. From stable hyperthyroidism, ophthalmopathy was separated by a 13 V-J model.

This receptor was obtained from a woman in her thirties with Graves disease. The specimen comprised peripheral blood mononuclear cells (PBMCs), sampled at new diagnosis, from a patient treated with antithyroid drugs. This sequence joins TRBV6-1 and TRBJ1-5, with TRBD1 as a possible D gene (5 bases). The CDR3 bases are TGTGCCAGCAGTGATTTTAGGCAGGGCCATCAGCCCCAGCATTTT. Translation gives CASSDFRQGHQPQHF.